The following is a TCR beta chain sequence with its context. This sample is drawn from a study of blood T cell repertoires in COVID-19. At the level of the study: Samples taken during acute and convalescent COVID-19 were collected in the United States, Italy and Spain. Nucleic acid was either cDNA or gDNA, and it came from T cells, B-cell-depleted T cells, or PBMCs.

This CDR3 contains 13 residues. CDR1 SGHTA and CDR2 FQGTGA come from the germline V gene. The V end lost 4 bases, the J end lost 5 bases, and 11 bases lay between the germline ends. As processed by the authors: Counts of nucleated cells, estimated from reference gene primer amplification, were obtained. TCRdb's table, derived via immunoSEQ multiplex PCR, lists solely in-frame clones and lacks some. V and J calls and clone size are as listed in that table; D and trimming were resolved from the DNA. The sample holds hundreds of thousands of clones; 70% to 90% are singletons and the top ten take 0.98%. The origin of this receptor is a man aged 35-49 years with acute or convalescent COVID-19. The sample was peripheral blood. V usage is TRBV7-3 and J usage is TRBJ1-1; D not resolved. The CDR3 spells CASSSPYLTEAFF. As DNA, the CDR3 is TGTGCCAGCAGCTCCCCCTATCTGACTGAAGCTTTCTTT.